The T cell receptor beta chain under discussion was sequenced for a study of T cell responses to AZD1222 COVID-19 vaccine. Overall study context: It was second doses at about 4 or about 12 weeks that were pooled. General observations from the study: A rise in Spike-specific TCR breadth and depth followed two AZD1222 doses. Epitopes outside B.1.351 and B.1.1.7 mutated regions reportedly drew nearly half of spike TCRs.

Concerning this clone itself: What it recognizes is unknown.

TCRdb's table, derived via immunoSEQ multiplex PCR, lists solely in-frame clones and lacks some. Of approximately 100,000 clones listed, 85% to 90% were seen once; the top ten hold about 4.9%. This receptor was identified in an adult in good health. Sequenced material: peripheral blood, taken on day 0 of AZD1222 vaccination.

The CDR3 region has the DNA TGTGCCTGGACCTCCCTAAGGGGGCGGACTGAAGCTTTCTTT. Translating gives CAWTSLRGRTEAFF. The chain carries TRBV30 and TRBJ1-1; 7 positions agree with TRBD1. The V gene end was trimmed by 4 bases and the J gene end by 5 bases; junction bases not matched to a gene: 10. From germline, CDR1 is GTSNPN and CDR2 SVGIG (reference sequence). This CDR3 comprises 14 residues. Full variable domain (rest looked up from reference TRBV30 and TRBJ1-1): SQTIHQWPATLVQPVGSPLSLECTVEGTSNPNLYWYRQAAGRGLQLLFYSVGIGQISSEVPQNLSASRPQDRQFILSSKKLLLSDSGFYLCAWTSLRGRTEAFFGQGTRLTVV.